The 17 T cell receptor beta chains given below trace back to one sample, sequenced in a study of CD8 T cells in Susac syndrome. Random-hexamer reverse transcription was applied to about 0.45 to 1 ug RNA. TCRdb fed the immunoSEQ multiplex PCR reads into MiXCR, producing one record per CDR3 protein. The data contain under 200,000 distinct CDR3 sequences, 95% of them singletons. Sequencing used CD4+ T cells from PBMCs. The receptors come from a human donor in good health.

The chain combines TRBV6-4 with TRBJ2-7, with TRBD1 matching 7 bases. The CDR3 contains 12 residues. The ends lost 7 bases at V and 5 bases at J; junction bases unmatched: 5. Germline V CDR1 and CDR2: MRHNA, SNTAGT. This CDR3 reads CASTSTGDEQYV. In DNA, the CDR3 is TGTGCCAGCACGAGCACAGGGGACGAGCAGTACGTC.

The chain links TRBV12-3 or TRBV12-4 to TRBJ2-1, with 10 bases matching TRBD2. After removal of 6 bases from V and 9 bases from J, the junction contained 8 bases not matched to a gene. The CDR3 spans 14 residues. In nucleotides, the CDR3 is TGTGCCAGCAGGACCGGGACTAGCGTCGGTGAGCAGTTCTTC. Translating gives CASRTGTSVGEQFF.

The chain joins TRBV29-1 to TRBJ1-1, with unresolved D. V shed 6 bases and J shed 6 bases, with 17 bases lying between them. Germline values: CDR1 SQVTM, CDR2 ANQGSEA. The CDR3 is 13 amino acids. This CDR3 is CSVRSWEGPEAFF. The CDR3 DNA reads TGCAGCGTACGCTCTTGGGAGGGTCCTGAAGCTTTCTTT.

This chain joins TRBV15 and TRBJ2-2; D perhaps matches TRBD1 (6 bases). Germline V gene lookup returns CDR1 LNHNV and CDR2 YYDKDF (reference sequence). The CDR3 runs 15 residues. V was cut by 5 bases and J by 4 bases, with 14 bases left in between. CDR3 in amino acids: CATSGNRVVTGELFF. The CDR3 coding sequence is TGTGCCACCAGCGGCAACAGGGTTGTCACCGGGGAGCTGTTTTTT.

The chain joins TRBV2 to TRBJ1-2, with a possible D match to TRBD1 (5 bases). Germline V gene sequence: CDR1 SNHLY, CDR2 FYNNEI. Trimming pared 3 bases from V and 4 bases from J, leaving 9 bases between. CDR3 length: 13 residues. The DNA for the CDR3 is TGTGCCAGCAGTGATCGGGGGACCTATGGCTACACCTTC. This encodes CASSDRGTYGYTF.

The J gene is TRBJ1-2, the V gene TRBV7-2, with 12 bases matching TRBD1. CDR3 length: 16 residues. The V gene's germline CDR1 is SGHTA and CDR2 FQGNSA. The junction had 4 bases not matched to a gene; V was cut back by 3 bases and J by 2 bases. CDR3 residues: CASSLSGQGANYGYTF. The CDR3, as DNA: TGTGCCAGCAGCTTGTCGGGACAGGGGGCGAACTATGGCTACACCTTC.

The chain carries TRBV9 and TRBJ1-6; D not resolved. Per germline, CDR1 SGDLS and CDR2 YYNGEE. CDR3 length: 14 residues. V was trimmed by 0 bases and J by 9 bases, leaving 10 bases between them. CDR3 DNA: TGTGCCAGCAGCGTAGTCGAGGTCATTTCACCCCTCCACTTT. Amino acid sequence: CASSVVEVISPLHF.

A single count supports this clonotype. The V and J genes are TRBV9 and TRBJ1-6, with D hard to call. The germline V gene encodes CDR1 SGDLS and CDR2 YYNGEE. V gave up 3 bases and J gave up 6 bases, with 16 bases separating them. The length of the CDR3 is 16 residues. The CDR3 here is CASSGNEEGPNSPLHF. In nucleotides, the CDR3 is TGTGCCAGCAGCGGAAATGAGGAGGGCCCTAATTCACCCCTCCACTTT.

CDR3 sequence: CASRQGAYDEQFF. CDR3 sequence (DNA): TGTGCCAGCAGACAGGGGGCGTACGATGAGCAGTTCTTC. The rearrangement joins TRBV7-8 to TRBJ2-1, with TRBD1 matching over 9 bases. CDR1 is SGHVS and CDR2 is FQNEAQ in the germline V gene. The CDR3 runs 13 residues. The junction had 5 bases not matched to a gene; V was cut back by 6 bases and J by 8 bases.

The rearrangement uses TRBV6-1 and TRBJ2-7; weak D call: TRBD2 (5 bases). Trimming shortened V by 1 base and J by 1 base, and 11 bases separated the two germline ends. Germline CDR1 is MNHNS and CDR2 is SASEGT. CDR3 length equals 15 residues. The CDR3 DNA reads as TGTGCCAGCAGTGAAGGGGCAGCGGAGTCCTACGAGCAGTACGTC. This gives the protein CASSEGAAESYEQYV.

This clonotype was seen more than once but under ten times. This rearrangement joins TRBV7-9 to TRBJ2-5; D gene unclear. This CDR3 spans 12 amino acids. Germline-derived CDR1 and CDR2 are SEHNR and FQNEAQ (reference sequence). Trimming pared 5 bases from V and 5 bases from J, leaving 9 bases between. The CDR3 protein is CASSPIGETQYF. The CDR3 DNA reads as TGTGCCAGCAGCCCTATTGGGGAGACCCAGTACTTC.

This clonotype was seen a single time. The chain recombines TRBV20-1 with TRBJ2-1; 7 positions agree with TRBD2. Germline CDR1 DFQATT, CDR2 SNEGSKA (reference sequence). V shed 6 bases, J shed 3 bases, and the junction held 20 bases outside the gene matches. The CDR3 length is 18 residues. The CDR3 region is CSAAIDSKRDLFYNEQFF. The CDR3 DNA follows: TGCAGTGCGGCGATTGACTCGAAGCGGGATCTCTTCTACAATGAGCAGTTCTTC.

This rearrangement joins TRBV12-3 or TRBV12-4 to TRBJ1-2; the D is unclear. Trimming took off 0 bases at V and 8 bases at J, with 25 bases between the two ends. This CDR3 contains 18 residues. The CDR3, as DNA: TGTGCCAGCAGTTTAGCGTCTTACGAAGGGTCCCGAACTATCGGCTACACCTTC. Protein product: CASSLASYEGSRTIGYTF.

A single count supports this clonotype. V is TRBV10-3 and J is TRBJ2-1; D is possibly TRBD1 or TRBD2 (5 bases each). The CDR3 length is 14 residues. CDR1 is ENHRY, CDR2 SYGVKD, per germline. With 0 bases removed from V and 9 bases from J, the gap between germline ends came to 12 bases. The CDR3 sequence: CAISESRYGTEQFF. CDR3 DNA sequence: TGTGCCATCAGTGAGTCGAGGTATGGGACTGAGCAGTTCTTC.

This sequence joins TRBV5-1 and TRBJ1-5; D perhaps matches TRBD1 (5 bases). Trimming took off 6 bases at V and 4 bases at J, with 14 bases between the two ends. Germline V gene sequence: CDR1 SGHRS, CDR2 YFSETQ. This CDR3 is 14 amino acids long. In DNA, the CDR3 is TGCGCCAGCACTTGGGACTCGCCTAATCAGCCCCAGCATTTT. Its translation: CASTWDSPNQPQHF.

The CDR3 DNA reads as TGCAGCGTTGCCCTGGACCCAGCCAAAAACATTCAGTACTTC. It yields the protein CSVALDPAKNIQYF. The chain has TRBV29-1 and TRBJ2-4; D not resolved. The CDR3 loop spans 14 amino acids. V shed 4 bases and J shed 0 bases, with 10 bases lying between them. CDR1 SQVTM and CDR2 ANQGSEA come from the germline V gene.

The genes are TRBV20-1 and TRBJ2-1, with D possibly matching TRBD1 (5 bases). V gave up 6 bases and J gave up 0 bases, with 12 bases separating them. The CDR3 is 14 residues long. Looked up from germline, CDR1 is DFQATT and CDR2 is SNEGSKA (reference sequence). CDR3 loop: CSAQRGSSYNEQFF. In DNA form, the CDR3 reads TGCAGTGCGCAAAGGGGAAGCTCCTACAATGAGCAGTTCTTC.